These T cell receptor beta chains were read from a single sample in a study of cytomegalovirus exposure and HLA in healthy donors. Sequencing used immunoSEQ multiplex PCR; TCRdb keeps in-frame clones, though not all of them. Among tens of thousands of clones, 35% to 50% were seen once, and the ten largest hold 2%. The source material was PBMCs. The receptor source for this set is a woman aged 45 to 65 in good health and CMV-seronegative. Each CDR3 is given with its conserved first and last residue. The order of the fields is clone size, J gene, V gene, D gene, CDR3 length, CDR3 DNA, CDR3 protein. A D gene is named only where the DNA matches it firmly. A row's size may be missing; if present it is once, few, many or a size class.

clone size: .; J gene: TRBJ2-1; V gene: TRBV5-1; D gene: .; CDR3 length: 16; CDR3 DNA: TGCGCCAGCAGCCCGATGCCCGGTAGCTCCTACAATGAGCAGTTCTTC; CDR3 protein: CASSPMPGSSYNEQFF
clone size: .; J gene: TRBJ1-1; V gene: TRBV19; D gene: .; CDR3 length: 13; CDR3 DNA: TGTGCCAGTAACACCGGGGGGGGGACTGAAGCTTTCTTT; CDR3 protein: CASNTGGGTEAFF
clone size: .; J gene: TRBJ2-1; V gene: TRBV7-9; D gene: .; CDR3 length: 13; CDR3 DNA: TGTGCCAGCAGCTTTCTTAGTTCCAATGAGCAGTTCTTC; CDR3 protein: CASSFLSSNEQFF
clone size: .; J gene: TRBJ2-7; V gene: TRBV7-2; D gene: TRBD1; CDR3 length: 15; CDR3 DNA: TGTGCCAGCAGCCCCCGGACAGGGGAGCGATACGAGCAGTACTTC; CDR3 protein: CASSPRTGERYEQYF
clone size: .; J gene: TRBJ2-7; V gene: TRBV7-9; D gene: .; CDR3 length: 14; CDR3 DNA: TGTGCCAGCAGCCCGTCCAGGGTCCCCTACGAGCAGTACTTC; CDR3 protein: CASSPSRVPYEQYF
clone size: few; J gene: TRBJ1-1; V gene: TRBV6-5; D gene: TRBD1; CDR3 length: 16; CDR3 DNA: TGTGCCAGCAGTTTAACAGGGGGGATCGCGAACACTGAAGCTTTCTTT; CDR3 protein: CASSLTGGIANTEAFF
clone size: few; J gene: TRBJ2-7; V gene: TRBV7-6; D gene: .; CDR3 length: 14; CDR3 DNA: TGTGCCAGCAGCTTATCCAGGGATGCGGGAGAGCAGTACTTC; CDR3 protein: CASSLSRDAGEQYF
clone size: few; J gene: TRBJ2-6; V gene: TRBV30; D gene: TRBD2; CDR3 length: 13; CDR3 DNA: TGTGCCGGGAGGGGCGCTGGGGCCAACGTCCTGACTTTC; CDR3 protein: CAGRGAGANVLTF
clone size: .; J gene: TRBJ1-5; V gene: TRBV30; D gene: .; CDR3 length: 13; CDR3 DNA: TGTGCCTGGAACGAGGGAAAGAGTCAGCCCCAGCATTTT; CDR3 protein: CAWNEGKSQPQHF
clone size: .; J gene: TRBJ2-5; V gene: TRBV7-2; D gene: .; CDR3 length: 14; CDR3 DNA: TGTGCCAGCAGCTTGATGGCACAGCCGAAGACCCAGTACTTC; CDR3 protein: CASSLMAQPKTQYF
clone size: few; J gene: TRBJ1-5; V gene: TRBV6-5; D gene: .; CDR3 length: 15; CDR3 DNA: TGTGCCAGCGGGTCGGCAGGGCATAGCAATCAGCCCCAGCATTTT; CDR3 protein: CASGSAGHSNQPQHF
clone size: few; J gene: TRBJ1-2; V gene: TRBV6-1; D gene: TRBD1; CDR3 length: 13; CDR3 DNA: TGTGCCAGCAGTTGGGACAGGGTAGATGGCTACACCTTC; CDR3 protein: CASSWDRVDGYTF
clone size: .; J gene: TRBJ2-7; V gene: TRBV5-4; D gene: TRBD2; CDR3 length: 15; CDR3 DNA: TGTGCCAGCAGCCCCGCTAGCGGGGGTTCCTACGAGCAGTACTTC; CDR3 protein: CASSPASGGSYEQYF
clone size: once; J gene: TRBJ1-1; V gene: TRBV19; D gene: .; CDR3 length: 16; CDR3 DNA: TGTGCCAGTAGTATGGAGGCTAGGGGAGGGGAAGGTACAGCTTTCTTT; CDR3 protein: CASSMEARGGEGTAFF